The 18 T cell receptor beta chains presented below share a single source sample, sequenced in a study of blood T cell repertoires in COVID-19 (dated by TCRdb to 2018 to 2021). Receptors were amplified or captured by the immunoSEQ multiplex PCR assay. TCRdb limited this immuneACCESS table to in-frame rearrangements with V and J called. A share of clones is missing; checked studies link under half to unresolved V genes, and the rest is unexplained. Counted in this sample were roughly 180,000 clones; about 76% of them appeared once. Approximately 8.6% of the sample goes to the ten largest clones. The sequencing sample was made of peripheral blood. The receptors were gathered from a woman aged 45-65 years with active or convalescent COVID-19.

The chain has TRBV2 and TRBJ1-4, with 8 positions matching TRBD1. Trimming took 5 bases from V and 3 from J; bases not matched to a gene: 5. The CDR3 is 15 amino acids. Germline values: CDR1 SNHLY, CDR2 FYNNEI. This chain's CDR3 is CASSMDRVPNEKLFF. For the CDR3, the DNA is TGTGCCAGCAGTATGGACAGGGTGCCTAATGAAAAACTGTTTTTT.

The gene calls are TRBV6-6 and TRBJ1-2, with D tentatively TRBD1 (6 bases). Germline V gene lookup returns CDR1 MNHNY and CDR2 SVGAGI (reference sequence). Between the trimmed V and J ends, which lost 0 bases and 3 bases, there was a span of 14 bases. The length of the CDR3 is 16 residues. The CDR3 loop reads CASSYSAPDRHYGYTF. The CDR3 DNA follows: TGTGCCAGCAGTTACTCCGCTCCCGACAGGCACTATGGCTACACCTTC.

The CDR3 nucleotides are TGCGCCAGCAGCCAAGTTGAGGGACACGACAAAAACATTCAGTACTTC. It translates to CASSQVEGHDKNIQYF. The chain carries TRBV4-3 and TRBJ2-4; tentative D call: TRBD1 (6 bases). V was trimmed by 1 base and J by 3 bases, leaving 13 bases between them. This CDR3 region has 16 residues. Germline assignment: CDR1 LGHNA and CDR2 YSLEER.

The CDR3 is CASSPRTGKETQYF. Here the CDR3 DNA reads TGTGCCAGCTCACCAAGGACAGGGAAAGAGACCCAGTACTTC. The chain couples TRBV18 to TRBJ2-5; 8 nucleotides line up with TRBD1. The CDR3 has 14 residues. CDR1 and CDR2 from the germline V gene are KGHSH and LQKENI. V lost 2 bases, J lost 3 bases, and 2 bases stayed unmatched.

V and J are TRBV5-1 and TRBJ2-1; unclear D gene. The CDR3 runs to 14 residues. Germline V gene data show CDR1 as SGHRS and CDR2 as YFSETQ. The V and J ends lost 4 bases and 2 bases respectively, with 10 bases between them. CDR3: CASSPLSPYNEQFF. The CDR3 DNA sequence: TGCGCCAGCAGCCCCCTAAGCCCCTACAATGAGCAGTTCTTC.

The CDR3 spells CASSHNSNQPQHF. CDR3 DNA: TGTGCCAGCAGCCACAATAGCAATCAGCCCCAGCATTTT. This chain uses TRBV27 with TRBJ1-5; no reliable D call. CDR1 and CDR2 from the germline V gene are MNHEY and SMNVEV (reference sequence). Trimming removed 6 bases from V and 0 bases from J, with 6 bases in between. This CDR3 spans 13 amino acids.

The V call is TRBV6-6, the J call TRBJ1-1; TRBD1 matches 9 bases. The germline gives CDR1 MNHNY, CDR2 SVGAGI (reference sequence). The CDR3 length is 14 residues. With V trimmed by 6 bases and J by 7 bases, 9 bases remained unmatched. The CDR3: CASRDGTGRSEAFF. CDR3 coding DNA: TGTGCCAGCAGAGACGGGACAGGGAGAAGTGAAGCTTTCTTT.

The chain employs TRBV10-3 and TRBJ1-2, with 8 bases fitting TRBD1. The CDR3 spans 15 residues. Per the germline V gene, CDR1 is ENHRY and CDR2 is SYGVKD. Trimming took 2 bases from V and 5 from J; bases not matched to a gene: 7. The CDR3 DNA reads as TGTGCCATCAGTGAGGGCCAGGGGGCGGCGTATGGCTACACCTTC. This codes for CAISEGQGAAYGYTF.

The chain is built from TRBV11-2 and TRBJ2-7; D may be TRBD1 (5 bases). The CDR3 is 15 amino acids. V lost 0 bases to trimming and J lost 2 bases, with 11 bases between them. Germline loops: CDR1 SGHAT, CDR2 FQNNGV. CDR3: CASSLDGAVPYEQYF. The CDR3 DNA reads TGTGCCAGCAGCTTAGATGGGGCAGTTCCCTACGAGCAGTACTTC.

The V call is TRBV28, the J call TRBJ1-4; D might be TRBD1 (5 bases). The CDR3 sequence is 16 residues long. Trimming stripped 3 bases from V and 8 bases from J, with 19 bases between. Germline lookup yields CDR1 MDHEN and CDR2 SYDVKM. CDR3 residues: CASSFQAMAGGEKLFF. The CDR3 DNA reads as TGTGCCAGCAGTTTTCAGGCTATGGCGGGGGGGGAAAAACTGTTTTTT.

This clone was detected a few times. The genes are TRBV7-8 and TRBJ2-3; 9 nucleotides align to TRBD2. V gave up 5 bases and J gave up 6 bases; unmatched junction bases: 18. The CDR3 extends over 18 amino acids. CDR1 SGHVS and CDR2 FQNEAQ come from the germline V gene. CDR3 amino acids: CASSGGGGLAGTFDTQYF. DNA of the CDR3: TGTGCCAGCAGCGGGGGAGGGGGGCTAGCGGGGACATTCGATACGCAGTATTTT.

The chain has TRBV28 and TRBJ2-4, with D tentatively TRBD1 (6 bases). The germline gives CDR1 MDHEN, CDR2 SYDVKM. This CDR3 comprises 17 residues. V lost 5 bases to trimming and J lost 0 bases, with 17 bases between them. The CDR3 sequence: CASSRLQGFLAKNIQYF. DNA for the CDR3: TGTGCCAGCAGTCGCCTTCAGGGGTTTCTAGCCAAAAACATTCAGTACTTC.

This chain links TRBV7-9 with TRBJ1-1; D is unclear. This CDR3 has 14 amino acids. From germline, CDR1 is SEHNR and CDR2 FQNEAQ (reference sequence). Trimming removed 5 bases at V and 11 bases at J, with 21 bases between. The CDR3 is CASSTIPVDITAFF. Here the CDR3 DNA reads TGTGCCAGCAGCACGATTCCGGTTGACATTACTGCTTTCTTT. Based on the CDR3 plus reference TRBV7-9 and TRBJ1-1, the full variable domain is DTGVSQNPRHKITKRGQNVTFRCDPISEHNRLYWYRQTLGQGPEFLTYFQNEAQLEKSRLLSDRFSAERPKGSFSTLEIQRTEQGDSAMYLCASSTIPVDITAFFGQGTRLTVV.

This chain uses TRBV6-1 with TRBJ1-2; D is unclear. This CDR3 has 14 amino acids. V was shortened by 2 bases and J by 7 bases, with 14 bases between the two germline ends. Looked up from germline, CDR1 is MNHNS and CDR2 is SASEGT. The CDR3 loop reads CASSEPRQAGGYTF. For the CDR3, the DNA is TGTGCCAGCAGTGAACCCCGCCAGGCGGGTGGCTACACCTTC.

This clone was detected only once. The V and J genes are TRBV6-2 or TRBV6-3 and TRBJ1-2; no clear D gene. Germline loops: CDR1 MNHEY, CDR2 SVGEGT. Trimming removed 2 bases from V and 4 bases from J, with 14 bases in between. The CDR3 is 15 amino acids. DNA for the CDR3: TGTGCCAGCAGTTACCCCGCGGGAACAGTCTATGGCTACACCTTC. Encoded protein: CASSYPAGTVYGYTF.

The chain links TRBV9 to TRBJ1-4; maybe TRBD1 (5 bases). The germline V gene has CDR1 SGDLS and CDR2 YYNGEE. The length of the CDR3 is 14 residues. V was pared by 0 bases and J by 7 bases, with 10 bases between. CDR3 sequence reads: CASSVGGVGEKLFF. The CDR3 nucleotides are TGTGCCAGCAGCGTAGGGGGCGTAGGTGAAAAACTGTTTTTT.

The rearrangement joins TRBV28 to TRBJ2-6, with D possibly TRBD2 on 6 matching bases. In germline, CDR1 is MDHEN, CDR2 SYDVKM. This CDR3 spans 17 amino acids. V gave up 3 bases and J gave up 0 bases, with 12 bases separating them. DNA of the CDR3: TGTGCCAGCAGTTTGACGGGGGACCCCTCTGGGGCCAACGTCCTGACTTTC. This gives the protein CASSLTGDPSGANVLTF.

The genes are TRBV6-2 or TRBV6-3 and TRBJ1-5; tentative D call: TRBD1 (6 bases). V dropped 2 bases and J dropped 3 bases, with 11 bases sitting between them. In germline, CDR1 is MNHEY, CDR2 SVGEGT. The CDR3 runs to 15 residues. The chain's CDR3 is CASSYTGQINQPQHF. The CDR3 region has the DNA TGTGCCAGCAGTTACACCGGACAGATCAATCAGCCCCAGCATTTT.